Presented here are 9 T cell receptor beta chains from one specimen sequenced in a study of cytomegalovirus exposure and HLA in healthy donors. The PCR had 60 Vbeta and 13 Jbeta primers. Measured with immunoSEQ multiplex PCR; TCRdb has only the in-frame clones, and not every one. The sample lists some 130,000 clones; roughly 80% were seen once. Sequencing used PBMCs. These receptors originate from a woman between 50 and 59 years old in good health and CMV-seropositive.

The chain's CDR3 is CASQQVYNQPQHF. The CDR3 region has the DNA TGTGCCAGCCAACAGGTTTACAATCAGCCCCAGCATTTT. The genes are TRBV6-1 and TRBJ1-5; D perhaps matches TRBD1 (5 bases). Germline values: CDR1 MNHNS, CDR2 SASEGT. The CDR3 is made up of 13 amino acids. With 8 bases removed from V and 3 bases from J, the gap between germline ends came to 11 bases.

The CDR3 region has the DNA TGTGCCAGCAGTTTATACATGACAGGGGCGAGCTATGGCTACACCTTC. Translating gives CASSLYMTGASYGYTF. The chain carries TRBV28 and TRBJ1-2; 8 positions match TRBD1. Trimming took 1 base from V and 4 from J; bases not matched to a gene: 8. Germline CDR1 MDHEN, CDR2 SYDVKM. The CDR3 loop spans 16 amino acids.

The chain employs TRBV7-8 and TRBJ2-5, with D hard to call. This CDR3 is built from 14 residues. Trimming left V 1 base short and J 5 bases short, with 11 bases between. Germline CDR1 and CDR2: SGHVS and FQNEAQ. Written as DNA, the CDR3 is TGTGCCAGCAGCTTAGGGCACCAGTCGGAGACCCAGTACTTC. It is translated as CASSLGHQSETQYF.

This chain joins TRBV28 and TRBJ1-1, with 7 bases fitting TRBD1. Germline V gene lookup returns CDR1 MDHEN and CDR2 SYDVKM. The CDR3 has 12 residues. V dropped 6 bases and J dropped 8; count of bases not matched to a gene: 6. The DNA for the CDR3 is TGTGCCAGCAGGATTCAGACAGGGGAAGCTTTCTTT. This gives the protein CASRIQTGEAFF.

The V gene is TRBV2, the J gene TRBJ1-5; tentatively, D is TRBD1 (6 bases). V lost 3 bases, J lost 3 bases, and 12 bases lay in between. The CDR3 extends over 15 amino acids. Per germline, CDR1 SNHLY and CDR2 FYNNEI. The CDR3 nucleotides read TGTGCCAGCAGTGACGGACAGCTGAACAATCAGCCCCAGCATTTT. This translates into CASSDGQLNNQPQHF.

The table lists this clone with a count of one. The V and J genes are TRBV9 and TRBJ2-7; TRBD2 aligns across 7 bases. Germline V CDR1 and CDR2: SGDLS, YYNGEE. The CDR3 is made up of 15 amino acids. Trimming took 4 bases from V and 4 from J; bases not matched to a gene: 11. The CDR3 sequence: CASSPGRDWSYEQYF. CDR3 coding DNA: TGTGCCAGCAGCCCAGGGAGGGACTGGTCGTACGAGCAGTACTTC.

This chain connects TRBV5-6 to TRBJ2-1, with TRBD1 matching over 7 bases. The CDR3 spans 14 residues. V trimming: 6 bases; J trimming: 0 bases; junction bases outside the gene matches: 3. Germline CDR1 SGHDT, CDR2 YYEEEE. For the CDR3, the DNA is TGTGCCAGCACCGACAGGGACTCCTACAATGAGCAGTTCTTC. Its translation: CASTDRDSYNEQFF.

V usage is TRBV5-4 and J usage is TRBJ2-5; 9 bases fit TRBD2. V was clipped by 4 bases and J by 0 bases; unmatched bases: 7. The CDR3 length is 16 residues. CDR1 and CDR2 from the germline V gene are SGHNT and YYREEE (reference sequence). The DNA for the CDR3 is TGTGCCAGCAGCCCGTTAGGCGGGGGGGACCAAGAGACCCAGTACTTC. Protein sequence: CASSPLGGGDQETQYF.

The chain carries TRBV9 and TRBJ1-2; D is undetermined. CDR1 and CDR2 from the germline V gene are SGDLS and YYNGEE. The CDR3 totals 14 residues. The V gene lost 3 bases and the J gene lost 1 base, with 10 bases spanning the gap. CDR3: CASSGSGLNYGYTF. The CDR3 nucleotides are TGTGCCAGCAGCGGATCAGGTCTTAACTATGGCTACACCTTC.